The entry below gives a single T cell receptor beta chain sequence along with its context. Its cognate antigen is unknown. Sequencing was performed with immunoSEQ multiplex PCR; in TCRdb, only in-frame clones are kept and a portion is missing. The sample contains approximately 150,000 clones, about 91% of which appear only once. V was clipped by 5 bases and J by 0 bases; unmatched bases: 4. The length of the CDR3 is 17 residues. Per the germline V gene, CDR1 is SGHDT and CDR2 is YYEEEE. Donors came from a validation cohort of approximately 110 subjects, distinct from the first 666-subject cohort. The record originates from a study of cytomegalovirus exposure and HLA in healthy donors. Study summary: The same platform was used for the 110 or so validation repertoires as for the roughly 730 first-cohort repertoires, as reported in a later analysis.

Study results and caveats: The study recorded over 150 TCR beta chains that were cytomegalovirus-associated.

Sequenced sample: PBMCs. The clonotype was recovered from a man younger than 35 in good health and CMV-seropositive. This rearrangement joins TRBV5-6 to TRBJ2-1; 14 bases fit TRBD2. The CDR3 DNA reads as TGTGCCAGCAGGGGACTAGCGGGGGTAAGCTCCTACAATGAGCAGTTCTTC. It codes for CASRGLAGVSSYNEQFF.